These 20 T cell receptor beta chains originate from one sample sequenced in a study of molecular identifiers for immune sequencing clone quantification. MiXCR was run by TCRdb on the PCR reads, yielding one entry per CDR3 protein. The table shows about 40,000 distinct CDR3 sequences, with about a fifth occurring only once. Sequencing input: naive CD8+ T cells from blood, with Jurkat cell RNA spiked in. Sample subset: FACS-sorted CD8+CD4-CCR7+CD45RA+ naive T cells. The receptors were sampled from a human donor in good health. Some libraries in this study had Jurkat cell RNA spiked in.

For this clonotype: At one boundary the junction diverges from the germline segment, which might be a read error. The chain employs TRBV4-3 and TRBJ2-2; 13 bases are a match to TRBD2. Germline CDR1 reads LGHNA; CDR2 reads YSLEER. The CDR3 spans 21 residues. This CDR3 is CANSFDDTSGRAPGVPGELFF. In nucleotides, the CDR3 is TGCGCCAACAGCTTCGACGACACTAGCGGGAGGGCCCCCGGGGTCCCCGGGGAGCTGTTTTTT.

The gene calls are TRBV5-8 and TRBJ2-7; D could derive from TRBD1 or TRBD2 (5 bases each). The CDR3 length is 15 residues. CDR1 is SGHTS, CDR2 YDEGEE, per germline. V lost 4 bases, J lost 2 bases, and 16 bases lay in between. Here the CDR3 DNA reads TGTGCCAGCAGCGTAGGGACGGACTTCACCTACGAGCAGTACTTC. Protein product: CASSVGTDFTYEQYF.

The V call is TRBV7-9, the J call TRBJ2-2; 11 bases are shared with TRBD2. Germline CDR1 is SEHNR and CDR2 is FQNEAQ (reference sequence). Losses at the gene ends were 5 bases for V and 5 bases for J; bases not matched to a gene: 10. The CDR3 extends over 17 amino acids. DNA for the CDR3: TGTGCCAGCAGCCAGGGAACTAGCGGGAGTCGGACCGGGGAGCTGTTTTTT. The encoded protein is CASSQGTSGSRTGELFF.

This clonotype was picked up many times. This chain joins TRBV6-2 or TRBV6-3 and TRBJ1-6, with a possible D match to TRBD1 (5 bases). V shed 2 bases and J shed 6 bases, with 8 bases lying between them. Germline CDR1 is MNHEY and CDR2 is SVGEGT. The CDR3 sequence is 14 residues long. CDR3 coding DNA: TGTGCCAGCAGTTACGGGACCAGTAATTCACCCCTCCACTTT. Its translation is CASSYGTSNSPLHF.

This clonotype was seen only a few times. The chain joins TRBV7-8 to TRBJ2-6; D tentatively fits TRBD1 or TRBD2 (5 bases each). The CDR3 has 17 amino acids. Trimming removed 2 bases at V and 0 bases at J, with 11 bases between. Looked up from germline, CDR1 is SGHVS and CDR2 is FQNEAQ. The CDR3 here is CASSLRLGVSGANVLTF. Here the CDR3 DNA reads TGTGCCAGCAGCTTAAGGTTGGGGGTCTCTGGGGCCAACGTCCTGACTTTC.

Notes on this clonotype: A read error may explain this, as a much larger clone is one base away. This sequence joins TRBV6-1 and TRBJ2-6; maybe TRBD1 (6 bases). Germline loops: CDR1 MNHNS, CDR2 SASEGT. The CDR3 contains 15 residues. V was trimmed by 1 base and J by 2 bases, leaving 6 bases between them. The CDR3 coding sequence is TGTGCCAGCAGTGAAGAGGGGGCTGGGGCCAACGTCCTGACTTTC. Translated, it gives CASSEEGAGANVLTF.

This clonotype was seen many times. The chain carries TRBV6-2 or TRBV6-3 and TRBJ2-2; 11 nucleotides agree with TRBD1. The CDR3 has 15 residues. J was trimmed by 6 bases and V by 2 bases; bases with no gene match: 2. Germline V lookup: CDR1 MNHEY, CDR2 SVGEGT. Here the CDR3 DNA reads TGTGCCAGCAGTTACCCGGGACAGGGGGCCGGGGAGCTGTTTTTT. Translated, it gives CASSYPGQGAGELFF.

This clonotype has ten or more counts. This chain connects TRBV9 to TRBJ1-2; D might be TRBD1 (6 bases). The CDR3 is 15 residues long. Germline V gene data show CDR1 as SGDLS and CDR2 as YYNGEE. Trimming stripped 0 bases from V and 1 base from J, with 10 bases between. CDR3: CASSVGDTLNYGYTF. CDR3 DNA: TGTGCCAGCAGCGTAGGGGACACCCTTAACTATGGCTACACCTTC.

In DNA form, the CDR3 reads TGCGCCAGCAGTGAGGACCCTAGCACAGATACGCAGTATTTT. Translation gives CASSEDPSTDTQYF. This sequence joins TRBV10-2 and TRBJ2-3; no reliable D call. CDR1 is WSHSY, CDR2 SAAADI, per germline. The CDR3 contains 14 residues. The ends were cut back, 2 bases at V and 0 bases at J, with 6 bases in the middle.

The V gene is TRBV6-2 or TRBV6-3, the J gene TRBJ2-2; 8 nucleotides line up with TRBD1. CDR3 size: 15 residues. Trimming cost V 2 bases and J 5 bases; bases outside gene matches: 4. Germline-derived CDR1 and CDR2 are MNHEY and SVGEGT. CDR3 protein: CASSYQGAETGELFF. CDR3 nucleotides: TGTGCCAGCAGTTACCAGGGGGCTGAGACCGGGGAGCTGTTTTTT.

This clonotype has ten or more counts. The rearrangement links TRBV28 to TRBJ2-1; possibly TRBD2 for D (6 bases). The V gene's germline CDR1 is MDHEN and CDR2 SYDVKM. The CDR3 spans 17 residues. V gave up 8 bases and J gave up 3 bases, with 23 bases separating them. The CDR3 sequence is CASSGGLGGYYYNEQFF. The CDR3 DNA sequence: TGTGCCAGCTCTGGAGGATTGGGGGGTTACTACTACAATGAGCAGTTCTTC. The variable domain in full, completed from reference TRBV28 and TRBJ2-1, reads DVKVTQSSRYLVKRTGEKVFLECVQDMDHENMFWYRQDPGLGLRLIYFSYDVKMKEKGDIPEGYSVSREKKERFSLILESASTNQTSMYLCASSGGLGGYYYNEQFFGPGTRLTVL.

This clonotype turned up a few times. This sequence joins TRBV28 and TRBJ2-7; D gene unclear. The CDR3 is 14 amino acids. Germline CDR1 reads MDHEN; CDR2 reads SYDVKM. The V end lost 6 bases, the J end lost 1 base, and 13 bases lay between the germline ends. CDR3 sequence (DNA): TGTGCCAGCAGACCAGTGAGTCCATCCTACGAGCAGTACTTC. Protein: CASRPVSPSYEQYF.

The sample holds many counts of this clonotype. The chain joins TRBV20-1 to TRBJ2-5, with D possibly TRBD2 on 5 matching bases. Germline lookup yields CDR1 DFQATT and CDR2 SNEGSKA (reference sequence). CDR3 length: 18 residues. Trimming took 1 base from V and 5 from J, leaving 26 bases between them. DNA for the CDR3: TGCAGTGCTAGAGCCTCGGACTTCTTGGCCCCATCGGTTGAGACCCAGTACTTC. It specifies CSARASDFLAPSVETQYF.

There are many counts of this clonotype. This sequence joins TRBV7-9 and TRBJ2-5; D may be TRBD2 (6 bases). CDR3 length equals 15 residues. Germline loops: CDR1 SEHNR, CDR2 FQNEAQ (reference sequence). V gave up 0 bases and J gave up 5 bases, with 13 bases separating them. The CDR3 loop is CASSLAETSLETQYF. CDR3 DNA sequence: TGTGCCAGCAGCTTAGCGGAGACTAGTCTCGAGACCCAGTACTTC.

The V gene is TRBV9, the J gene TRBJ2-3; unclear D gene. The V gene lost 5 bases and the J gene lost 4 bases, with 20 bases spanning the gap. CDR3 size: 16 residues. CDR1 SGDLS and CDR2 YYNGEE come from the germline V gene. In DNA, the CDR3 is TGTGCCAGCAGTCCCCCGGGCCGATCGGGCGCAGATACGCAGTATTTT. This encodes CASSPPGRSGADTQYF.

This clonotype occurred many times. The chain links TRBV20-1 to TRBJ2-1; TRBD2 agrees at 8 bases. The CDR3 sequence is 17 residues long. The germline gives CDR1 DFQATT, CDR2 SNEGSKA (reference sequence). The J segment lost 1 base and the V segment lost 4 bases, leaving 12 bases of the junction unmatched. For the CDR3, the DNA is TGCAGTGCTAAAGGACCAGGGCCGGGGGGGTCCTACAATGAGCAGTTCTTC. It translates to CSAKGPGPGGSYNEQFF.

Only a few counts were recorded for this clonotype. CDR3 DNA sequence: TGTGCCACCAGCGGATCAACAAATTCACCCCTCCACTTT. Residues: CATSGSTNSPLHF. V usage is TRBV15 and J usage is TRBJ1-6; D ambiguous. Trimming cost V 5 bases and J 7 bases, with 9 bases left between them. The CDR3 runs 13 residues. Germline-derived CDR1 and CDR2 are LNHNV and YYDKDF (reference sequence).

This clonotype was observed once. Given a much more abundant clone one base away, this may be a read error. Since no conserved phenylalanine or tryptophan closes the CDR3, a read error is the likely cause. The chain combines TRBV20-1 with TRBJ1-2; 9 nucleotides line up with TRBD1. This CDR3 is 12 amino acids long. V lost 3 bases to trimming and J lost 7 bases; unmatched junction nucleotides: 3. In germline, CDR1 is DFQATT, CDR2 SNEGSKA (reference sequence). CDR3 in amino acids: CSARTGGAGYTV. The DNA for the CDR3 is TGCAGTGCTAGGACAGGGGGAGCTGGCTACACCGTC.

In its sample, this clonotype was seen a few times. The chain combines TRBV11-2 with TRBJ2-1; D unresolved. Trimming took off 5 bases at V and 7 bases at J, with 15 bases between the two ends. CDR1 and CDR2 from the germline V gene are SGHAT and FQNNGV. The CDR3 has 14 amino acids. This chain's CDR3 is CASSPHYGRNEQFF. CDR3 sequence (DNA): TGTGCCAGCAGCCCCCACTATGGTAGGAATGAGCAGTTCTTC.

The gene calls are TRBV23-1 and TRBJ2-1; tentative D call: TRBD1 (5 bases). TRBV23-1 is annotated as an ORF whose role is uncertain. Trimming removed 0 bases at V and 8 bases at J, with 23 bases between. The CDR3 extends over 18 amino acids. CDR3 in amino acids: CASSQSDSTGAFSDEQFF. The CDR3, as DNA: TGCGCCAGCAGTCAATCGGATTCTACAGGAGCTTTTTCCGATGAGCAGTTCTTC.